Below, 19 T cell receptor beta chains from the same sample are listed, as sequenced in a study of cytomegalovirus exposure and HLA in healthy donors. The primer mix had 60 Vbeta and 13 Jbeta primers. This table comes from immunoSEQ multiplex PCR, and its TCRdb copy is limited to in-frame clones, with some not included. The sample includes around 100,000 clones, about 70% seen only once; the top ten take more than 0.7%. Sequencing was carried out using PBMCs. Receptor source: a woman aged 25 to 45 in good health and CMV-seronegative.

The V and J genes are TRBV4-1 and TRBJ1-6, with 12 bases matching TRBD1. Per the germline V gene, CDR1 is MGHRA and CDR2 is YSYEKL. With 5 bases clipped from V and 10 bases from J, the junction kept 15 bases outside the gene matches. The CDR3 consists of 18 residues. The CDR3 here is CASSDSRDRGRFSSPLHF. The DNA for the CDR3 is TGCGCCAGCAGCGATTCCCGGGACAGGGGGCGTTTTTCCTCACCCCTCCACTTT.

The V gene is TRBV5-1, the J gene TRBJ1-1; 7 positions agree with TRBD1. CDR3 size: 14 residues. The trim removed 4 bases at V and 0 bases at J, leaving 3 bases unmatched. Germline V gene lookup returns CDR1 SGHRS and CDR2 YFSETQ. Here the CDR3 DNA reads TGCGCCAGCAGCGGAACAGGGGTGAACACTGAAGCTTTCTTT. Amino acids: CASSGTGVNTEAFF.

The chain combines TRBV30 with TRBJ1-2; the match to TRBD1 covers 11 bases. Germline V gene lookup returns CDR1 GTSNPN and CDR2 SVGIG (reference sequence). The CDR3 is made up of 13 amino acids. The V segment lost 5 bases and the J segment 5 bases; nucleotides outside the gene matches: 4. In nucleotides, the CDR3 is TGTGCCTGGGACCGGGACAGGGGGTATGGCTACACCTTC. It codes for CAWDRDRGYGYTF.

The CDR3 reads CSVDPTGQTQETQYF. CDR3 nucleotide sequence: TGCAGCGTTGACCCTACGGGACAGACCCAAGAGACCCAGTACTTC. This chain uses TRBV29-1 with TRBJ2-5; TRBD1 matches 7 bases. The CDR3 has 15 amino acids. V was clipped by 3 bases and J by 1 base; unmatched bases: 8. CDR1 is SQVTM, CDR2 ANQGSEA, per germline. Filled out from reference TRBV29-1 and TRBJ2-5, the complete variable domain reads SAVISQKPSRDICQRGTSLTIQCQVDSQVTMMFWYRQQPGQSLTLIATANQGSEATYESGFVIDKFPISRPNLTFSTLTVSNMSPEDSSIYLCSVDPTGQTQETQYFGPGTRLLVL.

This chain uses TRBV9 with TRBJ1-1; D remains unclear. CDR3 length: 14 amino acids. Germline CDR1 is SGDLS and CDR2 is YYNGEE. Trimming removed 0 bases from V and 4 bases from J, with 10 bases in between. CDR3 DNA: TGTGCCAGCAGCGTAGCGGGTGGGAGCACTGAAGCTTTCTTT. Its protein product is CASSVAGGSTEAFF. The full variable domain, completed using reference TRBV9 and TRBJ1-1, is DSGVTQTPKHLITATGQRVTLRCSPRSGDLSVYWYQQSLDQGLQFLIQYYNGEERAKGNILERFSAQQFPDLHSELNLSSLELGDSALYFCASSVAGGSTEAFFGQGTRLTVV.

The genes are TRBV6-5 and TRBJ2-7; 7 bases align to TRBD1. In germline, CDR1 is MNHEY, CDR2 SVGAGI. This CDR3 contains 13 residues. V lost 10 bases to trimming and J lost 2 bases; unmatched junction nucleotides: 8. The CDR3 spells CAIRRQGTYEQYF. Written as DNA, the CDR3 is TGTGCCATCCGAAGACAGGGCACCTACGAGCAGTACTTC.

In nucleotides, the CDR3 is TGTGCCAGCAGCTCGACAGCCAATTCACCCCTCCACTTT. Protein sequence: CASSSTANSPLHF. This rearrangement joins TRBV6-5 to TRBJ1-6; the D gene is possibly TRBD1 (5 bases). The CDR3 contains 13 residues. Germline loops: CDR1 MNHEY, CDR2 SVGAGI. With 6 bases removed from V and 7 bases from J, the gap between germline ends came to 10 bases.

The chain carries TRBV6-4 and TRBJ2-3, with TRBD2 matching 10 bases. This CDR3 is 15 amino acids long. Germline-derived CDR1 and CDR2 are MRHNA and SNTAGT. With 4 bases clipped from V and 3 bases from J, the junction kept 4 bases outside the gene matches. CDR3 residues: CASSAGTSETDTQYF. Written as DNA, the CDR3 is TGTGCCAGCAGTGCCGGGACTAGCGAAACAGATACGCAGTATTTT.

This rearrangement joins TRBV11-3 to TRBJ1-2; 8 bases match TRBD1. This CDR3 region has 13 residues. Germline V gene lookup returns CDR1 SGHNT and CDR2 YENEEA. Losses at the gene ends were 5 bases for V and 7 bases for J; bases not matched to a gene: 6. The CDR3 DNA is TGTGCCAGCAGCCTAGGGGGGACAGGTGGCTACACCTTC. Protein sequence: CASSLGGTGGYTF.

The chain recombines TRBV11-3 with TRBJ1-1; 7 nucleotides match TRBD1. The J segment lost 0 bases and the V segment lost 1 base, leaving 8 bases of the junction unmatched. The CDR3 contains 17 residues. Per the germline V gene, CDR1 is SGHNT and CDR2 is YENEEA. CDR3 sequence (DNA): TGTGCCAGCAGCTTAGCTTCGGCAGGGGGGATGAACACTGAAGCTTTCTTT. This translates into CASSLASAGGMNTEAFF. Full variable domain (rest looked up from reference TRBV11-3 and TRBJ1-1): EAGVVQSPRYKIIEKKQPVAFWCNPISGHNTLYWYLQNLGQGPELLIRYENEEAVDDSQLPKDRFSAERLKGVDSTLKIQPAELGDSAVYLCASSLASAGGMNTEAFFGQGTRLTVV.

The V and J genes are TRBV27 and TRBJ1-1; possibly TRBD1 for D (5 bases). CDR1 MNHEY and CDR2 SMNVEV come from the germline V gene (reference sequence). The CDR3 totals 17 residues. V was trimmed by 9 bases and J by 4 bases, leaving 27 bases between them. The CDR3, as DNA: TGTGCCAGTCATCTCCTGGAACCGGGCCTAGGGGTCACTGAAGCTTTCTTT. Translated, it gives CASHLLEPGLGVTEAFF.

This chain joins TRBV5-4 and TRBJ2-1, with D maybe TRBD1 (6 bases). CDR1 SGHNT and CDR2 YYREEE come from the germline V gene (reference sequence). Trimming took 0 bases from V and 0 from J, leaving 19 bases between them. This CDR3 has 19 amino acids. The chain's CDR3 is CASSLEGDTGASSYNEQFF. The DNA of the CDR3 is TGTGCCAGCAGCTTGGAGGGGGACACTGGGGCCAGCTCCTACAATGAGCAGTTCTTC. The variable domain in full, completed from reference TRBV5-4 and TRBJ2-1, reads ETGVTQSPTHLIKTRGQQVTLRCSSQSGHNTVSWYQQALGQGPQFIFQYYREEENGRGNFPPRFSGLQFPNYSSELNVNALELDDSALYLCASSLEGDTGASSYNEQFFGPGTRLTVL.

This rearrangement joins TRBV9 to TRBJ1-1; D remains unclear. This CDR3 has 15 residues. CDR1 SGDLS and CDR2 YYNGEE come from the germline V gene. Trimming removed 0 bases at V and 3 bases at J, with 12 bases between. DNA for the CDR3: TGTGCCAGCAGCGTAGCAAGGAGGTCCGACACTGAAGCTTTCTTT. Its translation is CASSVARRSDTEAFF.

This chain connects TRBV27 to TRBJ1-1, with TRBD1 matching 10 bases. CDR1 is MNHEY and CDR2 is SMNVEV in the germline V gene (reference sequence). V shed 6 bases and J 10 bases; nucleotides not matched to a gene: 5. This CDR3 contains 12 residues. As DNA, the CDR3 is TGTGCCAGCAGCGACAGGGGGCTCGTAGCTTTCTTT. This gives the protein CASSDRGLVAFF.

The chain couples TRBV28 to TRBJ1-2, with no clear D. From germline, CDR1 is MDHEN and CDR2 SYDVKM. The CDR3 totals 13 residues. Trimming removed 6 bases from V and 5 bases from J, with 13 bases in between. The CDR3 is CASRMTDGYGYTF. The CDR3 region has the DNA TGTGCCAGCAGGATGACTGACGGTTATGGCTACACCTTC.

V gene TRBV30 combines with J gene TRBJ1-3, with no clear D. The CDR3 covers 13 residues. Trimming pared 2 bases from V and 0 bases from J, leaving 5 bases between. Germline V gene data show CDR1 as GTSNPN and CDR2 as SVGIG (reference sequence). CDR3 sequence reads: CAWSISSGNTIYF. The CDR3 DNA reads as TGTGCCTGGAGTATATCCTCTGGAAACACCATATATTTT.

The chain uses TRBV30 and TRBJ2-7; 9 nucleotides line up with TRBD1. CDR3 length equals 14 residues. Germline CDR1 and CDR2: GTSNPN and SVGIG (reference sequence). The J segment lost 7 bases and the V segment lost 2 bases, leaving 9 bases of the junction unmatched. CDR3 protein: CAWSPGQGYREQYF. The CDR3 nucleotides are TGTGCCTGGAGTCCAGGACAGGGGTATAGGGAGCAGTACTTC.

This clone appeared a few times. The CDR3 nucleotides read TGTGCCAGCAGCTTGACTAGCGGCCACGACAATGAGCAGTTCTTC. As protein: CASSLTSGHDNEQFF. V is TRBV13 and J is TRBJ2-1; 9 nucleotides match TRBD2. J was trimmed by 5 bases and V by 3 bases; bases with no gene match: 5. Germline assignment: CDR1 PRHDT and CDR2 FYEKMQ (reference sequence). The CDR3 has 15 amino acids.

V usage is TRBV5-4 and J usage is TRBJ1-5; D might be TRBD1 (5 bases). The germline V gene has CDR1 SGHNT and CDR2 YYREEE (reference sequence). CDR3 length: 13 residues. The ends were cut back, 2 bases at V and 6 bases at J, with 9 bases in the middle. CDR3: CASSFTRAQPQHF. The CDR3 region has the DNA TGTGCCAGCAGCTTCACCAGGGCTCAGCCCCAGCATTTT.